The rows below give T cell receptor beta chains drawn from one sample of a study of blood T cells in healthy people across ages. TCRdb reanalysed the 5' RACE reads using MiXCR and keeps one entry per CDR3 protein. Among about 1.7 million distinct CDR3 sequences, 25% to 30% were seen once, and the ten largest hold 7.7%. Sequencing was performed on blood. The receptors here all came from a woman aged 30 to 39 in good health. Both conserved end residues are part of each CDR3. The D gene is left open where the match is weak. Part of the rows lack a size; the others show once, few, many or a class for expanded clones.

size | J | V | D | DNA | CDR3
NA | TRBJ2-1 | TRBV12-3/TRBV12-4 | NA | TGTGCCAGCGCCGACAGGAATGCAGGTAGGGAGCAGTTCTTC | CASADRNAGREQFF
NA | TRBJ1-4 | TRBV20-1 | TRBD1 | TGCAGTGCTAGAGCAGGGGGCACTGAAAAACTGTTTTTT | CSARAGGTEKLFF
NA | TRBJ2-1 | TRBV3-1 | NA | TGTGCCAGCAGCCAAGTTTTGGGTTGGGCCGATGAGCAGTTCTTC | CASSQVLGWADEQFF
NA | TRBJ2-1 | TRBV20-1 | TRBD2 | TGCAGTGCCGAACCACTAGCGGGAGGGAGCAATGAGCAGTTCTTC | CSAEPLAGGSNEQFF
NA | TRBJ2-1 | TRBV20-1 | TRBD2 | TGCAGTACTTCCGGGACTAGCGGGGACAGTGAGCAGTTCTTC | CSTSGTSGDSEQFF
NA | TRBJ2-7 | TRBV10-3 | NA | TGTGTCATCAGTGAACGGGACTACGAGCAGTACTTC | CVISERDYEQYF
NA | TRBJ2-5 | TRBV5-5 | NA | TGTGCTAGCCGACGCGTGACTAACCAAGAGACCCAGTACTTC | CASRRVTNQETQYF
once | TRBJ1-1 | TRBV28 | NA | TGTGCCAGCAGGCATCGGGACACAAGGAACACTGAAGCTTTCTTT | CASRHRDTRNTEAFF
NA | TRBJ2-1 | TRBV6-2/TRBV6-3 | TRBD2 | TGTGCCAGCAGTCGCCGGGGGGGTTTAGATAACAATGAGCAGTTCTTC | CASSRRGGLDNNEQFF
NA | TRBJ2-3 | TRBV3-1 | NA | TGTGCCAGCAGCCAAGAGCCCCCTATGGGGGACACAGATACGCAGTATTTT | CASSQEPPMGDTDTQYF
NA | TRBJ1-1 | TRBV6-5 | NA | TGTGCCAGCAGTTACACAGGATTCGGCACTGAAGCTTTCTTT | CASSYTGFGTEAFF
few | TRBJ1-1 | TRBV27 | NA | TGTGCCAGCAGTGAGAGAGACATAAACACTGAAGCTTTCTTT | CASSERDINTEAFF
NA | TRBJ2-1 | TRBV4-3 | TRBD2 | TGCGCCGGCAGCCAAAGTGGCAGCGGGGTCTACAATGAGCAGTTCTTC | CAGSQSGSGVYNEQFF
NA | TRBJ2-5 | TRBV20-1 | NA | TGCAGTGCTAGAGATTGGAGGCAGCAAGAGACCCAGTACTTC | CSARDWRQQETQYF
NA | TRBJ1-5 | TRBV20-1 | NA | TGCAGTGCCAACGGTGGGGGCCTAATCCGGAATGAGCATTTT | CSANGGGLIRNEHF
few | TRBJ1-2 | TRBV14 | NA | TGTGCCAGCAGCCCAATTCCTAACTATGGCTACACCTTC | CASSPIPNYGYTF
NA | TRBJ1-1 | TRBV29-1 | NA | TGCAGCCCGGGAACGGGGAGTGAAGCTTTCTTT | CSPGTGSEAFF
few | TRBJ1-1 | TRBV29-1 | NA | TGCAGCGTTGGATACACGAACACTGAAGCTTTCTTT | CSVGYTNTEAFF
few | TRBJ1-3 | TRBV29-1 | NA | TGCAGCGTATGGACTGATTACTCTGGAAACACCATATATTTT | CSVWTDYSGNTIYF
NA | TRBJ2-1 | TRBV27 | NA | TGTGCCAGCACCCTCTCCCCCTCCTACAATGAGCAGTTCTTC | CASTLSPSYNEQFF
NA | TRBJ2-3 | TRBV4-2 | NA | TGTGCCAGCAGATACAGCGGTTCAGATACGCAGTATTTT | CASRYSGSDTQYF
NA | TRBJ1-5 | TRBV6-6 | NA | TGTGCCAGCAGTCAAAAGAACCCCTCTAATTATCAGCCCCAGCATTTT | CASSQKNPSNYQPQHF
many | TRBJ2-4 | TRBV3-1 | NA | TGTGCCAGCAGCCTCGAGACAGCCAAAAACATTCAGTACTTC | CASSLETAKNIQYF
few | TRBJ1-5 | TRBV2 | NA | TGTGCCAGCAGACAGGACATCCCCCTAAGCCAGCCCCAGCATTTT | CASRQDIPLSQPQHF
NA | TRBJ2-3 | TRBV20-1 | TRBD2 | TGCAGTGCTTGGACTAGCGGGGGTGGAGATACGCAGTATTTT | CSAWTSGGGDTQYF
few | TRBJ2-1 | TRBV20-1 | TRBD2 | TGCAGTGCTAGACCCCTTTACGGGGGGGCTTATGAGCAGTTCTTC | CSARPLYGGAYEQFF
NA | TRBJ1-1 | TRBV20-1 | NA | TGCAGTGCTAGTCGGGGCAATCTGAACACTGAAGCTTTCTTT | CSASRGNLNTEAFF
many | TRBJ2-4 | TRBV7-2 | NA | TGTGCCAGCAGCAGCTCGAGTGGGGTGTGGGGCATTCAGTACTTC | CASSSSSGVWGIQYF